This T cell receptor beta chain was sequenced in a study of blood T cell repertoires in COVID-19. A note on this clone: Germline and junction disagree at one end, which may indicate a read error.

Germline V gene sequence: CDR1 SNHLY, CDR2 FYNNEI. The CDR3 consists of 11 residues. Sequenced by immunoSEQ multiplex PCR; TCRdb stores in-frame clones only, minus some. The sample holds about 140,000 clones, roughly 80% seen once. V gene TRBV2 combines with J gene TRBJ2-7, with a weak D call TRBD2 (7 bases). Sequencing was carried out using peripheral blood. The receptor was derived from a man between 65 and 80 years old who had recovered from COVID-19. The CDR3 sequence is CASSESAGATF. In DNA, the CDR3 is TGTGCCAGCAGTGAATCGGCGGGGGCGACCTTC.